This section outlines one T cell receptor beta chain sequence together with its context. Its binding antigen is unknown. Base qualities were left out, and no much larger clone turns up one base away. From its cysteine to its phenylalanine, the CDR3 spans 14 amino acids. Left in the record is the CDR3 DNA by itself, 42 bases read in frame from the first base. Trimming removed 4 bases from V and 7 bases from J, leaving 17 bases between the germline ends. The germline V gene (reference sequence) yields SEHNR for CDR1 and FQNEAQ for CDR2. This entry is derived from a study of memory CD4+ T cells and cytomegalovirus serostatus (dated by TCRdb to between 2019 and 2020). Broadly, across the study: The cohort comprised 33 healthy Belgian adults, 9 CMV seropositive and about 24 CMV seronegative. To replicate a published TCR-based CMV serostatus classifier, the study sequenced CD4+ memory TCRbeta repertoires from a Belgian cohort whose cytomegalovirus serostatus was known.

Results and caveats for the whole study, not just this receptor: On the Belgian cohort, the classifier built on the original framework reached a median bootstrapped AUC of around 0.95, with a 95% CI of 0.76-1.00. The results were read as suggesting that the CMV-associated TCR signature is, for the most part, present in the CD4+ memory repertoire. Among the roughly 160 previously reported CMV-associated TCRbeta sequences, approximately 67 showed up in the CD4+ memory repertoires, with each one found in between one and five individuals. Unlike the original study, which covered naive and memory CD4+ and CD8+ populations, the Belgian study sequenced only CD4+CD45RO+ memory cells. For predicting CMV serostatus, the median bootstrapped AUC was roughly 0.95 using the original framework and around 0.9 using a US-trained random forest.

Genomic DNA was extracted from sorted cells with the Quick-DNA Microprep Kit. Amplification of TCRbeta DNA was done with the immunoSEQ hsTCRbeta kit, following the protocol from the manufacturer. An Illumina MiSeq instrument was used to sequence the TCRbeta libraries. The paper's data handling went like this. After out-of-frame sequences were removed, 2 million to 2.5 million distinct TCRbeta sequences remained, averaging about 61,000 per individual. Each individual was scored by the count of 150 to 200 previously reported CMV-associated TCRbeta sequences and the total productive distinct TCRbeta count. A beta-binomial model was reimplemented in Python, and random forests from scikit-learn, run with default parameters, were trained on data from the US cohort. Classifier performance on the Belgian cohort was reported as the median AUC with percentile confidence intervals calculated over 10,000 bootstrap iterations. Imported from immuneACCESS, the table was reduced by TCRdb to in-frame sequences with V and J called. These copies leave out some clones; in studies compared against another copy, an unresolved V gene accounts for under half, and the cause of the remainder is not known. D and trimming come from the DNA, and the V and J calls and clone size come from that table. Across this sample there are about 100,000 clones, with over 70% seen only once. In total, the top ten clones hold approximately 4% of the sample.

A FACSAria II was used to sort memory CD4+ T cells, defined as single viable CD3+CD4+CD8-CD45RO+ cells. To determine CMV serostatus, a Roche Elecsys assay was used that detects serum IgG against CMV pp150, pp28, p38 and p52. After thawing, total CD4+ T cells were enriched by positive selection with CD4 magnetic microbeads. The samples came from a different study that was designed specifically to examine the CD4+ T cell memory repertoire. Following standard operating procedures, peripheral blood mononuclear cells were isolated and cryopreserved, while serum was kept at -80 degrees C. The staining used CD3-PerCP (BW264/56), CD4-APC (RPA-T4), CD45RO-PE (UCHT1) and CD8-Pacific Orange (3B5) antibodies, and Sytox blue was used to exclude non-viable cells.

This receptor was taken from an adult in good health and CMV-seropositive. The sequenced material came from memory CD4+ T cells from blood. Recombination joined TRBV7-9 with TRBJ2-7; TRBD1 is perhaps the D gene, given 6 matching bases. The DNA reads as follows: TGTGCCAGCAGCTCCCTAACCACAGGGAATGAGCAGTACTTC. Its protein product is CASSSLTTGNEQYF.